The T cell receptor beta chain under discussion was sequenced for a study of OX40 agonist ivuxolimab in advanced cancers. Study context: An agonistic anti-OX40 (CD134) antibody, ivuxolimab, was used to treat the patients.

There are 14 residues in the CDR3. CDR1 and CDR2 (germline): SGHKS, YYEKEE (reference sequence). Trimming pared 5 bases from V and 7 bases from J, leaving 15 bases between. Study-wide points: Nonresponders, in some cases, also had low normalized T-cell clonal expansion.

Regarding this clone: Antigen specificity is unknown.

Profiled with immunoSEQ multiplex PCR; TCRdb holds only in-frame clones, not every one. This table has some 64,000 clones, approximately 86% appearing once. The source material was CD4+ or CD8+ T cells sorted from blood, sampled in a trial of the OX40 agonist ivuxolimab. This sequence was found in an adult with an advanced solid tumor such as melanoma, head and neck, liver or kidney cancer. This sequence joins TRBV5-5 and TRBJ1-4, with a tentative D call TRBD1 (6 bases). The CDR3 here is CASRPTGISEKLFF. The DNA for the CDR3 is TGTGCCAGCAGACCTACAGGGATTAGTGAAAAACTGTTTTTT.